These 17 T cell receptor beta chains were all obtained from the same sample, sequenced in a study of blood T cell repertoires in COVID-19. The data were produced by immunoSEQ multiplex PCR, yet TCRdb's version contains in-frame clones alone and is incomplete. The data contain 130,000 or so clones, approximately 88% of them singletons. Source material: peripheral blood. These TCRs come from a man between 65 and 79 years old with active COVID-19.

The rearrangement links TRBV7-9 to TRBJ2-1; TRBD2 is a possible D gene (6 bases). The CDR3 covers 14 residues. V was pared by 3 bases and J by 0 bases, with 6 bases between. From germline, CDR1 is SEHNR and CDR2 FQNEAQ (reference sequence). CDR3 amino acids: CASSLEGSYNEQFF. CDR3 in DNA: TGTGCCAGCAGCTTGGAGGGCTCCTACAATGAGCAGTTCTTC.

The J gene is TRBJ2-3, the V gene TRBV6-6, with D hard to call. The germline CDR1 and CDR2 sequences are MNHNY and SVGAGI (reference sequence). CDR3 length: 12 residues. Trimming took 6 bases from V and 2 from J, leaving 6 bases between them. The CDR3 DNA sequence: TGTGCCAGCAGGGGCCCCACAGATACGCAGTATTTT. Residues: CASRGPTDTQYF.

This clone was detected only once. The chain has TRBV27 and TRBJ2-2; TRBD2 matches 8 bases. The CDR3 sequence is 14 residues long. The trim removed 6 bases at V and 4 bases at J, leaving 4 bases unmatched. Germline loops: CDR1 MNHEY, CDR2 SMNVEV (reference sequence). The CDR3 DNA reads TGTGCCAGCAGGGGGACTAGGGGCACCGGGGAGCTGTTTTTT. Translation gives CASRGTRGTGELFF.

The chain is built from TRBV10-3 and TRBJ1-4; D call uncertain. Per the germline V gene, CDR1 is ENHRY and CDR2 is SYGVKD. V lost 6 bases, J lost 0 bases, and 5 bases lay in between. The CDR3 length is 13 residues. Written as DNA, the CDR3 is TGTGCCATCAGGGGAGCAACTAATGAAAAACTGTTTTTT. Protein: CAIRGATNEKLFF.

This clone was observed a single time. V gene TRBV18 combines with J gene TRBJ1-2; D not resolved. Looked up from germline, CDR1 is KGHSH and CDR2 is LQKENI. The germline V and J ends were trimmed by 6 bases and 1 base, with 9 bases remaining between them. The CDR3 consists of 13 residues. The CDR3 reads CASSPTRNYGYTF. In nucleotides, the CDR3 is TGTGCCAGCTCCCCGACACGTAACTATGGCTACACCTTC.

The chain employs TRBV27 and TRBJ1-6, with 8 bases lining up with TRBD1. With 5 bases clipped from V and 7 bases from J, the junction kept 7 bases outside the gene matches. This CDR3 is 15 amino acids long. In germline, CDR1 is MNHEY, CDR2 SMNVEV (reference sequence). CDR3: CASSPRTGPNSPLHF. The CDR3 DNA sequence: TGTGCCAGCAGTCCCCGGACAGGGCCGAATTCACCCCTCCACTTT.

The sample holds a few counts of this clone. The CDR3 loop is CASLPGQGNSGANVLTF. CDR3 nucleotide sequence: TGTGCCAGCCTTCCGGGACAGGGAAACTCTGGGGCCAACGTCCTGACTTTC. This rearrangement joins TRBV7-2 to TRBJ2-6; TRBD1 matches 9 bases. Germline V gene data show CDR1 as SGHTA and CDR2 as FQGNSA. The CDR3 is 17 amino acids. V trimming: 8 bases; J trimming: 0 bases; junction bases outside the gene matches: 8.

The genes are TRBV19 and TRBJ2-1; 10 bases are shared with TRBD2. The germline gives CDR1 LNHDA, CDR2 SQIVND (reference sequence). CDR3 length equals 15 residues. After removal of 7 bases from V and 2 bases from J, the junction contained 5 bases not matched to a gene. The CDR3 nucleotides are TGTGCCAGTACCCCAGCGGGAGGGACCTACAATGAGCAGTTCTTC. Its translation: CASTPAGGTYNEQFF.

The chain employs TRBV9 and TRBJ2-1; no reliable D call. Germline assignment: CDR1 SGDLS and CDR2 YYNGEE. The CDR3 is 14 amino acids. Trimming took off 4 bases at V and 6 bases at J, with 14 bases between the two ends. The CDR3 nucleotides read TGTGCCAGCAGCTTGACTTCAACTACCAATGAGCAGTTCTTC. This encodes CASSLTSTTNEQFF.

The V gene is TRBV19, the J gene TRBJ2-1, with TRBD2 matching 7 bases. Germline V gene sequence: CDR1 LNHDA, CDR2 SQIVND (reference sequence). Unmatched junction bases numbered 6, after V lost 4 bases and J lost 9 bases. The CDR3 loop spans 13 amino acids. CDR3: CASSTREVGEQFF. The CDR3 DNA is TGTGCCAGTAGTACCCGGGAGGTGGGTGAGCAGTTCTTC.

The sample holds one count of this clone. The chain carries TRBV24-1 and TRBJ2-3, with 7 bases matching TRBD2. The germline V gene has CDR1 KGHDR and CDR2 SFDVKD. The CDR3 is made up of 20 amino acids. V shed 4 bases and J 4 bases; nucleotides not matched to a gene: 22. Here the CDR3 reads CATSEGTGWVLAGVPDTQYF. CDR3 bases: TGTGCCACCAGTGAAGGAACAGGATGGGTTTTGGCGGGAGTCCCAGATACGCAGTATTTT.

The chain links TRBV28 to TRBJ1-1; 9 bases align to TRBD1. The CDR3 loop spans 14 amino acids. V lost 7 bases, J lost 5 bases, and 8 bases stayed unmatched. The germline V gene encodes CDR1 MDHEN and CDR2 SYDVKM. The CDR3 coding sequence is TGTGCCAGCATTATGGGGACAGGGAGGACTGAAGCTTTCTTT. Its protein is CASIMGTGRTEAFF.

This clone is a singleton in its sample. The J gene is TRBJ1-1, the V gene TRBV9, with D hard to call. The V gene's germline CDR1 is SGDLS and CDR2 YYNGEE. V was trimmed by 0 bases and J by 1 base, leaving 13 bases between them. The CDR3 spans 16 residues. The CDR3 DNA is TGTGCCAGCAGCGTAGGGGTGAGGGCCAAGAACACTGAAGCTTTCTTT. Translating gives CASSVGVRAKNTEAFF.

J is TRBJ2-1 and V is TRBV19; 11 positions agree with TRBD1. Losses at the gene ends were 5 bases for V and 14 bases for J; bases not matched to a gene: 14. CDR1 and CDR2 from the germline V gene are LNHDA and SQIVND (reference sequence). CDR3 length: 15 amino acids. The CDR3 DNA sequence: TGTGCCAGTAGTGCCTCCGGGACAGGGGGTCAGGGTGAGTTCTTC. Protein product: CASSASGTGGQGEFF.

This chain joins TRBV18 and TRBJ2-5, with 8 positions matching TRBD2. V shed 3 bases and J 4 bases; nucleotides not matched to a gene: 4. This CDR3 has 14 residues. The V gene's germline CDR1 is KGHSH and CDR2 LQKENI. CDR3 bases: TGTGCCAGCTCACCGTCTCGGGGGGGAGAGACCCAGTACTTC. This sequence encodes CASSPSRGGETQYF.

This clone was found once. DNA for the CDR3: TGCAGCGTTGAAGGGGGGGGTGAAGCTTTCTTT. Its protein product is CSVEGGGEAFF. The chain recombines TRBV29-1 with TRBJ1-1; TRBD1 is a possible D gene (5 bases). The CDR3 contains 11 residues. CDR1 and CDR2 from the germline V gene are SQVTM and ANQGSEA. Trimming took off 1 base at V and 7 bases at J, with 7 bases between the two ends.

This chain connects TRBV5-1 to TRBJ2-3, with D possibly TRBD1 on 6 matching bases. CDR3 size: 17 residues. Germline V gives CDR1 SGHRS, CDR2 YFSETQ. Trimming pared 0 bases from V and 1 base from J, leaving 15 bases between. CDR3 in DNA: TGCGCCAGCAGCTTGGAGACAGGCTCACGGGGCACAGATACGCAGTATTTT. It is translated as CASSLETGSRGTDTQYF.